Below, one TCR beta chain is given with its context. The CDR3 has 16 amino acids. Germline V lookup: CDR1 LGHDT, CDR2 YNNKEL (reference sequence). With V trimmed by 1 base and J by 4 bases, 6 bases remained unmatched. This sample is drawn from a study of blood T cell repertoires in COVID-19. Repertoires were generated with immunoSEQ multiplex PCR, while TCRdb's copy carries only in-frame clones and drops some. Among 100,000 to 150,000 clones listed, roughly 72% were seen once. V is TRBV3-1 (or the pseudogene TRBV3-2) and J is TRBJ1-4, with 7 nucleotides matching TRBD1. The sequencing sample was made of peripheral blood. This TCR derives from a man between 60 and 70 years old with acute or convalescent COVID-19. The CDR3 sequence is CASSQVFQGGNEKLFF. In DNA, the CDR3 is TGTGCCAGCAGCCAAGTTTTTCAGGGGGGTAATGAAAAACTGTTTTTT.